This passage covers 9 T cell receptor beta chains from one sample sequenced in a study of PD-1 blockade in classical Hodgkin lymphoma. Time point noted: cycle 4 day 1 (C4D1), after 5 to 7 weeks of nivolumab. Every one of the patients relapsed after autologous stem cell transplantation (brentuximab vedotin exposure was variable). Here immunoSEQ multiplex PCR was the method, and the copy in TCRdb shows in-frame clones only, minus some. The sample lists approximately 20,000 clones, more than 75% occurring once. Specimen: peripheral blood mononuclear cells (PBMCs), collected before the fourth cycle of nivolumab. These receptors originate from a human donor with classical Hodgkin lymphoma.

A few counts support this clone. This CDR3 is CASSFRDRGGKTEAFF. The CDR3, as DNA: TGTGCCAGCAGCTTCCGGGACAGGGGCGGCAAAACTGAAGCTTTCTTT. The chain carries TRBV5-4 and TRBJ1-1; TRBD1 agrees at 10 bases. With 2 bases clipped from V and 5 bases from J, the junction kept 9 bases outside the gene matches. Per the germline V gene, CDR1 is SGHNT and CDR2 is YYREEE (reference sequence). This CDR3 spans 16 amino acids.

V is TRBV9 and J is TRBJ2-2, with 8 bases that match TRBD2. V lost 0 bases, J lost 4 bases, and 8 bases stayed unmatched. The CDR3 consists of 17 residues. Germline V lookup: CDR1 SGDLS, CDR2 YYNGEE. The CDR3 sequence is CASSVVGGAVPTGELFF. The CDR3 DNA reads TGTGCCAGCAGCGTAGTCGGGGGGGCCGTACCCACCGGGGAGCTGTTTTTT.

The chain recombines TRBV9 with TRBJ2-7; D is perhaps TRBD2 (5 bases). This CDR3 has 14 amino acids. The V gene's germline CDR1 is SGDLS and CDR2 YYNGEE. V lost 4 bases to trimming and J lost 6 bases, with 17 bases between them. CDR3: CASSPPRGISEQYF. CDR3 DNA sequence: TGTGCCAGCAGCCCGCCCCGAGGGATTAGCGAGCAGTACTTC.

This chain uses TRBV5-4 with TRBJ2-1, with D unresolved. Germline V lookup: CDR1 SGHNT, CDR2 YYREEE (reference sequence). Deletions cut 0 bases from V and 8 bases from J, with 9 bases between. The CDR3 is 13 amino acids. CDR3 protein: CASSLEYSHEQFF. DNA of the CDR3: TGTGCCAGCAGCTTGGAATATAGTCATGAGCAGTTCTTC.

Here the CDR3 DNA reads TGTGCCAGCAGCCCGGACGGCATCTCTGGAAACACCATATATTTT. Protein sequence: CASSPDGISGNTIYF. This sequence joins TRBV9 and TRBJ1-3, with D uncertain. V dropped 4 bases and J dropped 0 bases, with 11 bases sitting between them. Germline V gene lookup returns CDR1 SGDLS and CDR2 YYNGEE. This CDR3 is built from 15 residues.

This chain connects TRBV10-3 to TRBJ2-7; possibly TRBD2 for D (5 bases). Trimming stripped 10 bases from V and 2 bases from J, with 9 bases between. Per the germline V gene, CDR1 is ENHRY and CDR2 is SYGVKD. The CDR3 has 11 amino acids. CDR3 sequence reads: CATSGTYEQYF. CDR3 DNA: TGTGCCACGAGCGGAACCTACGAGCAGTACTTC.

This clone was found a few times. The CDR3 DNA is TGTGCCAGTAGGGGGCAGGGGTCTGGGGCCAACGTCCTGACTTTC. Translating it yields CASRGQGSGANVLTF. The gene calls are TRBV19 and TRBJ2-6, with D perhaps matching TRBD1 (6 bases). V gave up 6 bases and J gave up 1 base, with 10 bases separating them. The germline V gene has CDR1 LNHDA and CDR2 SQIVND (reference sequence). The CDR3 totals 15 residues. Full variable domain (remainder filled in from reference TRBV19 and TRBJ2-6): DGGITQSPKYLFRKEGQNVTLSCEQNLNHDAMYWYRQDPGQGLRLIYYSQIVNDFQKGDIAEGYSVSREKKESFPLTVTSAQKNPTAFYLCASRGQGSGANVLTFGAGSRLTVL.

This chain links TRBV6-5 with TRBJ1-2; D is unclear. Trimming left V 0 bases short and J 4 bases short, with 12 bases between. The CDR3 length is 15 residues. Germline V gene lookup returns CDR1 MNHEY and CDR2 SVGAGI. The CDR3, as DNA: TGTGCCAGCAGTTACTCCCCATGGACGGCCTATGGCTACACCTTC. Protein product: CASSYSPWTAYGYTF.

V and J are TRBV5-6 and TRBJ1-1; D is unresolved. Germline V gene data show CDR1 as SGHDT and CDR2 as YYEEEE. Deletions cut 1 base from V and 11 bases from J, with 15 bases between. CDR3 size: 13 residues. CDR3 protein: CASSLFSGMGAFF. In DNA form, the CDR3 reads TGTGCCAGCAGCTTGTTTTCGGGCATGGGGGCTTTCTTT.